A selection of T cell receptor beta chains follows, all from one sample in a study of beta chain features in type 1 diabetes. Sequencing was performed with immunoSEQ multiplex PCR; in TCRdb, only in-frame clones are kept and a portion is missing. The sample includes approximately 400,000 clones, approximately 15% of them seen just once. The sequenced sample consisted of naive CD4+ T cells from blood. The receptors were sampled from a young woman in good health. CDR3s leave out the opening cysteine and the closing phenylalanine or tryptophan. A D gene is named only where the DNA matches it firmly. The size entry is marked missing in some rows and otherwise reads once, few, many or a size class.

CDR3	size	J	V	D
ASRYGTSGSNEQF	-	TRBJ2-1	TRBV6-5	TRBD2
ATSRRLAGVYEQY	few	TRBJ2-7	TRBV15	TRBD2
ASISFTATEAF	-	TRBJ1-1	TRBV28	-
ASSRTGLVREQY	-	TRBJ2-7	TRBV7-9	TRBD1
ASLGQSTDTQY	few	TRBJ2-3	TRBV2	TRBD1
ASSLFQGSSYEQY	-	TRBJ2-7	TRBV28	-
ASSQEASTYEQY	-	TRBJ2-7	TRBV4-3	-
SVPSLWTGGFIDTQY	-	TRBJ2-3	TRBV29-1	TRBD1
ASSEGQLPYEQY	few	TRBJ2-7	TRBV28	TRBD1
ASSLGTGVNTGELF	-	TRBJ2-2	TRBV5-1	TRBD1
ASSLFNGEDEQY	few	TRBJ2-7	TRBV5-1	-
AWRLRTSGSFPQY	-	TRBJ2-3	TRBV30	TRBD2
ASSFGGMGETQY	few	TRBJ2-5	TRBV27	-
AWQSGPQPQH	-	TRBJ1-5	TRBV30	-
ASSGTGHYEQY	-	TRBJ2-7	TRBV2	TRBD1